The following is a T cell receptor beta chain sequence with its context. CDR3 and TCR beta VDJ profiling relied on a genomic DNA template. Via MiXCR, TCRdb re-called the reads, giving one row per CDR3 protein. Here the sample spans about 150,000 distinct CDR3 sequences, approximately 52% being singletons. J was trimmed by 1 base and V by 3 bases; bases with no gene match: 16. Germline assignment: CDR1 ENHRY and CDR2 SYGVKD. The CDR3 sequence is 19 residues long. Patients selected for sequencing had displayed CD8+CD57+ cell expansion by flow cytometry. No patient had been given any therapy when blood was sampled. The data were taken from a study of CD8+CD57+ T cells in acquired aplastic anemia.

The rearrangement links TRBV10-3 to TRBJ1-2; 8 bases are a match to TRBD1. The sequence derives from a human donor with aplastic anemia. The sample was sorted CD4+, CD8+, or CD8+CD57+ T cells (not recorded which) from PBMCs. The CDR3 DNA is TGTGCCATCAGTGATCCTACAGGGGGAAAAGACACAGTTAACTATGGCTACACCTTC. Its protein product is CAISDPTGGKDTVNYGYTF.